These 28 T cell receptor beta chains originate from one sample sequenced in a study of human T cells and chemical hapten exposure. Time point specified: patch test 3, about 24 weeks after DPC sensitization. As to treatment: therapeutic diphenylcyclopropenone sensitization with weekly scalp DPC. TCRdb re-called the RACE reads through MiXCR, storing one row per CDR3 protein. The sample includes about 71,000 distinct CDR3 sequences, over 8.5% of them seen just once. Material: whole blood, obtained in connection with sensitization to the hapten diphenylcyclopropenone (DPC). Receptors were obtained from a woman aged 50 to 65 with alopecia areata. Some clones in this sample may be carry-over from other donors' samples.

This clonotype was counted many times. The V call is TRBV20-1, the J call TRBJ2-1; TRBD2 matches 7 bases. V trimming: 5 bases; J trimming: 6 bases; junction bases outside the gene matches: 13. Germline CDR1 and CDR2: DFQATT and SNEGSKA (reference sequence). The CDR3 has 15 amino acids. The CDR3, as DNA: TGCAGTGCTCGGACCCCCGGACTAGTCTCCAATGAGCAGTTCTTC. Amino acid sequence: CSARTPGLVSNEQFF.

V is TRBV7-2 and J is TRBJ2-2, with 9 positions matching TRBD1. V shed 5 bases and J 4 bases; nucleotides not matched to a gene: 5. Germline CDR1 and CDR2: SGHTA and FQGNSA. CDR3 size: 15 residues. The CDR3 DNA reads as TGTGCCAGCAGCCCGACAGGGGGAGGCACCGGGGAGCTGTTTTTT. It codes for CASSPTGGGTGELFF.

This clonotype came up many times. The chain has TRBV5-4 and TRBJ1-6; a weak D match, TRBD1 (5 bases). The V end lost 4 bases, the J end lost 7 bases, and 9 bases lay between the germline ends. The CDR3 extends over 13 amino acids. Germline values: CDR1 SGHNT, CDR2 YYREEE (reference sequence). This CDR3 is CASSRDGNSPLHF. The CDR3 nucleotides read TGTGCCAGCAGCAGGGACGGGAATTCACCCCTCCACTTT.

This clonotype was seen more than once but under ten times. The chain carries TRBV18 and TRBJ1-5; D gene unclear. There are 16 residues in the CDR3. Germline V gives CDR1 KGHSH, CDR2 LQKENI. V was clipped by 3 bases and J by 0 bases, with 12 bases between them. CDR3 sequence (DNA): TGTGCCAGCTCACCTCGCGGGGATATTAGCAATCAGCCCCAGCATTTT. Its protein is CASSPRGDISNQPQHF.

The chain combines TRBV12-3 or TRBV12-4 with TRBJ2-7, with 7 bases aligning to TRBD2. CDR3 length equals 13 residues. After removal of 3 bases from V and 6 bases from J, the junction contained 5 bases not matched to a gene. CDR3 sequence reads: CASSFWGEGEQYF. CDR3 DNA sequence: TGTGCCAGCAGTTTTTGGGGGGAGGGCGAGCAGTACTTC.

As to this clonotype: This may be a read error: a much more frequent sequence differs by one nucleotide. V gene TRBV4-1 combines with J gene TRBJ1-5, with D unresolved. This CDR3 has 14 amino acids. Looked up from germline, CDR1 is MGHRA and CDR2 is YSYEKL. DNA for the CDR3: TGCGCCTGCAGCCAAGGGAATAGCAATCAGCCCCAGCATTTT. Its protein product is CACSQGNSNQPQHF.

This clonotype was counted at least ten times. The V and J genes are TRBV7-9 and TRBJ1-4; D is undetermined. This CDR3 has 15 residues. The germline CDR1 and CDR2 sequences are SEHNR and FQNEAQ (reference sequence). Deletions cut 5 bases from V and 3 bases from J, with 13 bases between. In DNA, the CDR3 is TGTGCCAGCAGCCTCGGACCCAGGCCTAATGAAAAACTGTTTTTT. As protein: CASSLGPRPNEKLFF.

The chain recombines TRBV20-1 with TRBJ2-2; 9 nucleotides line up with TRBD2. Germline-derived CDR1 and CDR2 are DFQATT and SNEGSKA (reference sequence). This CDR3 has 15 amino acids. V dropped 5 bases and J dropped 0; count of bases not matched to a gene: 4. The CDR3 loop is CSAPVAGANTGELFF. CDR3 DNA: TGCAGTGCTCCCGTAGCGGGGGCGAACACCGGGGAGCTGTTTTTT.

The sample holds a few counts of this clonotype. V is TRBV6-2 or TRBV6-3 and J is TRBJ1-2, with 9 bases identical to TRBD1. CDR3 length: 15 residues. Germline V lookup: CDR1 MNHEY, CDR2 SVGEGT. Trimming removed 5 bases from V and 8 bases from J; junction bases left unmatched: 12. The CDR3: CASSPPDRGVRGYTF. Here the CDR3 DNA reads TGTGCCAGCAGTCCTCCCGACAGGGGGGTGCGAGGCTACACCTTC.

The V call is TRBV5-1, the J call TRBJ1-2; D gene uncertain. Germline CDR1 and CDR2: SGHRS and YFSETQ. CDR3 length: 13 residues. V lost 0 bases to trimming and J lost 6 bases, with 9 bases between them. CDR3 coding DNA: TGCGCCAGCAGCTTGGTATCCGCTGATGGCTACACCTTC. Protein sequence: CASSLVSADGYTF.

This clonotype was seen many times. The gene calls are TRBV6-6 and TRBJ2-7, with D possibly being TRBD1 or TRBD2 (5 bases each). The CDR3 is 12 amino acids. Germline V gene sequence: CDR1 MNHNY, CDR2 SVGAGI (reference sequence). V dropped 8 bases and J dropped 2 bases, with 10 bases sitting between them. CDR3 residues: CASGDLPYEQYF. The CDR3 coding sequence is TGTGCCAGCGGGGACCTCCCCTACGAGCAGTACTTC.

There are many counts of this clonotype. The chain recombines TRBV6-6 with TRBJ2-2; 8 positions match TRBD1. Per the germline V gene, CDR1 is MNHNY and CDR2 is SVGAGI (reference sequence). V dropped 4 bases and J dropped 5; count of bases not matched to a gene: 6. The CDR3 covers 15 residues. The CDR3 here is CASSLTGDWTGELFF. The CDR3 nucleotides read TGTGCCAGCAGTTTGACAGGGGACTGGACCGGGGAGCTGTTTTTT.

There are many counts of this clonotype. J is TRBJ2-7 and V is TRBV6-2 or TRBV6-3, with D perhaps matching TRBD1 or TRBD2 (5 bases each). Looked up from germline, CDR1 is MNHEY and CDR2 is SVGEGT. This CDR3 spans 11 amino acids. The V and J ends lost 5 bases and 6 bases respectively, with 8 bases between them. The CDR3 loop is CASSQGAEQYF. The CDR3 DNA follows: TGTGCCAGCAGTCAGGGAGCCGAGCAGTACTTC.

As regards this clonotype: A much larger clone is a single base away; this may be a read error. The chain combines TRBV7-2 with TRBJ2-4, with 11 bases identical to TRBD2. J lost 6 bases, V lost 3 bases, and 1 base had no gene match. This CDR3 spans 14 amino acids. Per germline, CDR1 SGHTA and CDR2 FQGNSA. The CDR3 spells CASSFTSGRNIQYF. Here the CDR3 DNA reads TGTGCCAGCAGCTTTACTAGCGGGAGAAACATTCAGTACTTC.

The chain recombines TRBV29-1 with TRBJ2-3, with 7 bases identical to TRBD1. Germline V CDR1 and CDR2: SQVTM, ANQGSEA. The CDR3 extends over 14 amino acids. Trimming at V came to 4 bases and at J to 0 bases, leaving 4 bases not matched to a gene. The CDR3 loop is CSVVTGPSTDTQYF. The CDR3 DNA follows: TGCAGCGTTGTGACAGGGCCGAGCACAGATACGCAGTATTTT.

A few counts support this clonotype. The chain couples TRBV23-1 to TRBJ1-5, with TRBD1 as a possible D gene (6 bases). Being an ORF, TRBV23-1 has a function that is uncertain. The CDR3 length is 17 residues. V lost 11 bases, J lost 2 bases, and 25 bases lay in between. CDR3 amino acids: CAGWIQGTREGNQPQHF. CDR3 DNA sequence: TGCGCCGGTTGGATACAGGGTACGAGGGAGGGCAATCAGCCCCAGCATTTT.

The table lists this clonotype with a few counts. The genes are TRBV6-2 or TRBV6-3 and TRBJ1-5; no reliable D call. V was clipped by 4 bases and J by 4 bases, with 11 bases between them. Germline V gene sequence: CDR1 MNHEY, CDR2 SVGEGT. The length of the CDR3 is 14 residues. In DNA, the CDR3 is TGTGCCAGCAGTTCCACAAACACGAATCAGCCCCAGCATTTT. Translating gives CASSSTNTNQPQHF.

The chain has TRBV20-1 and TRBJ2-7; perhaps TRBD2 as D (6 bases). Trimming cost V 0 bases and J 0 bases, with 12 bases left between them. This CDR3 is built from 15 residues. CDR1 and CDR2 (germline): DFQATT, SNEGSKA (reference sequence). CDR3 sequence: CSARDGQGLSYEQYF. For the CDR3, the DNA is TGCAGTGCTAGAGATGGGCAGGGACTCTCCTACGAGCAGTACTTC.

CDR3 DNA sequence: TGTGCCAGCAGTTACGGGCAGGTTTCACCCCTCCACTTT. Its protein product is CASSYGQVSPLHF. V is TRBV6-2 or TRBV6-3 and J is TRBJ1-6; D is unresolved. V was cut by 2 bases and J by 9 bases, with 8 bases left in between. CDR3 size: 13 residues. The germline V gene encodes CDR1 MNHEY and CDR2 SVGEGT.

This clonotype was seen at least ten times. The J gene is TRBJ1-1, the V gene TRBV29-1; D not resolved. CDR3 length equals 11 residues. The germline gives CDR1 SQVTM, CDR2 ANQGSEA. Trimming cost V 5 bases and J 6 bases, with 10 bases left between them. The CDR3 DNA reads as TGCAGCGTTAGGGAATCCGCTGAAGCTTTCTTT. Amino acid sequence: CSVRESAEAFF.

There are a few counts of this clonotype. This chain links TRBV13 with TRBJ2-7, with D tentatively TRBD1 (6 bases). The V gene's germline CDR1 is PRHDT and CDR2 FYEKMQ (reference sequence). The CDR3 has 12 residues. V shed 10 bases and J shed 7 bases, with 17 bases lying between them. The CDR3 is CATRNLQGEQYF. The CDR3 DNA sequence: TGTGCCACCCGAAACCTCCAGGGGGAGCAGTACTTC.

There are a few counts of this clonotype. The chain combines TRBV3-1 with TRBJ1-1; 7 nucleotides align to TRBD1. Unmatched junction bases numbered 6, after V lost 4 bases and J lost 4 bases. The CDR3 length is 14 residues. Germline assignment: CDR1 LGHDT and CDR2 YNNKEL (reference sequence). The CDR3 reads CASSLPDRPTEAFF. In DNA form, the CDR3 reads TGTGCCAGCAGCCTCCCGGACAGGCCCACTGAAGCTTTCTTT.

This clonotype has a count of ten or more. This chain connects TRBV28 to TRBJ1-3, with no clear D. CDR3 length equals 14 residues. Trimming took 6 bases from V and 2 from J, leaving 11 bases between them. CDR1 and CDR2 from the germline V gene are MDHEN and SYDVKM. CDR3 nucleotides: TGTGCCAGCAGCTGGGGAGGGCCTGGAAACACCATATATTTT. This encodes CASSWGGPGNTIYF.

This clonotype showed up many times. The chain carries TRBV4-3 and TRBJ2-3, with D perhaps matching TRBD1 or TRBD2 (5 bases each). The CDR3 runs to 15 residues. CDR1 is LGHNA and CDR2 is YSLEER in the germline V gene. V was pared by 0 bases and J by 5 bases, with 12 bases between. The CDR3 reads CASSQDPGLGDTQYF. Here the CDR3 DNA reads TGCGCCAGCAGCCAAGATCCGGGGCTGGGAGATACGCAGTATTTT.

This clonotype was seen only once. A much larger clone differs by one base, so this may be a read error. The chain carries TRBV5-1 and TRBJ2-3, with a possible D match to TRBD2 (6 bases). CDR3 size: 14 residues. Germline V gene sequence: CDR1 SGHRS, CDR2 YFSETQ. CDR3 DNA: TGCGCCAGCAGCTCCGGCGGGAACACAGATACGCTGTATTTT. This codes for CASSSGGNTDTLYF.

This clonotype occurred a few times. This rearrangement joins TRBV18 to TRBJ2-2; tentatively, D is TRBD2 (5 bases). Germline loops: CDR1 KGHSH, CDR2 LQKENI. V gave up 1 base and J gave up 2 bases, with 11 bases separating them. The CDR3 loop spans 16 amino acids. Here the CDR3 reads CASSPRERDNTGELFF. CDR3 nucleotides: TGTGCCAGCTCACCACGAGAGAGGGATAACACCGGGGAGCTGTTTTTT.

This clonotype came up many times. The junction and the germline gene differ at one end; a read error may be behind it. This chain connects TRBV11-2 to TRBJ2-1; a weak D match, TRBD2 (6 bases). The germline V gene has CDR1 SGHAT and CDR2 FQNNGV. This CDR3 contains 13 residues. DNA for the CDR3: TGTGCCAGCAACTTAGGGACTTACAATGAGCAGTTCTTC. Residues: CASNLGTYNEQFF.

V and J are TRBV2 and TRBJ2-6, with D tentatively TRBD2 (5 bases). The germline V gene has CDR1 SNHLY and CDR2 FYNNEI. The CDR3 totals 14 residues. V lost 6 bases and J 0 bases, leaving 6 bases between the germline ends. CDR3 in amino acids: CASRRDSGANVLTF. CDR3 DNA: TGTGCCAGCAGACGGGACTCTGGGGCCAACGTCCTGACTTTC. The full variable domain, its missing parts supplied by reference TRBV2 and TRBJ2-6, is EPEVTQTPSHQVTQMGQEVILRCVPISNHLYFYWYRQILGQKVEFLVSFYNNEISEKSEIFDDQFSVERPDGSNFTLKIRSTKLEDSAMYFCASRRDSGANVLTFGAGSRLTVL.